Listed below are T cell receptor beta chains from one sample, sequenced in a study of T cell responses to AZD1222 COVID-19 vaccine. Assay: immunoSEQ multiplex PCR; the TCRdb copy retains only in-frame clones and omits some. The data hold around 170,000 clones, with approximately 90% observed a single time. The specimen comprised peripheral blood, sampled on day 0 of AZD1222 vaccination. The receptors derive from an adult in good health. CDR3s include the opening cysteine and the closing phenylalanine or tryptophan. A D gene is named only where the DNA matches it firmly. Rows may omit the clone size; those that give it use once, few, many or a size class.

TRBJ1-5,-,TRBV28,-,CASSLDPSWNQPQHF,TGTGCCAGCAGTTTGGACCCCTCTTGGAATCAGCCCCAGCATTTT
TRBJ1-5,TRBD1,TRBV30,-,CAWSPPLHRGPYSNQPQHF,TGTGCCTGGAGTCCACCGCTGCACAGGGGGCCGTATAGCAATCAGCCCCAGCATTTT
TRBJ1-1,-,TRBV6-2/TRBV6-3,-,CASSKRSGETTEAFF,TGTGCCAGCAGCAAAAGATCAGGGGAGACCACTGAAGCTTTCTTT
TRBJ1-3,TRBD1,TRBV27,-,CASSSGTGGRNTIYF,TGTGCCAGCAGTTCCGGGACAGGAGGGAGAAACACCATATATTTT
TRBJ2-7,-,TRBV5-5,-,CASSLNEQYF,TGTGCCAGCAGCTTGAACGAGCAGTACTTC
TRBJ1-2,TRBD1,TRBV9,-,CASSAQGNLNYGYTF,TGTGCCAGCAGCGCACAGGGGAATCTTAACTATGGCTACACCTTC
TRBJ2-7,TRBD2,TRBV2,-,CASSEALAPHYEQYF,TGTGCCAGCAGTGAAGCACTAGCGCCTCATTACGAGCAGTACTTC
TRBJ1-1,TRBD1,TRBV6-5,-,CASRWTGDFTEAFF,TGTGCCAGCAGATGGACAGGGGACTTCACTGAAGCTTTCTTT
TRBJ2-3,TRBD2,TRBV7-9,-,CASSLGTSGGTDTQYF,TGTGCCAGCAGCCTCGGGACGAGCGGGGGCACAGATACGCAGTATTTT
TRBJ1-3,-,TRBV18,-,CASSPTPILDTIYF,TGTGCCAGCTCACCAACACCCATACTAGACACCATATATTTT
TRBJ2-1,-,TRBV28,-,CASSSGSRDEQFF,TGTGCCAGCAGTTCAGGGTCCAGGGATGAGCAGTTCTTC
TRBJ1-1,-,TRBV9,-,CASSGPTGTPNTEAFF,TGTGCCAGCAGCGGCCCCACAGGGACTCCGAACACTGAAGCTTTCTTT
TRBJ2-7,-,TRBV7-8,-,CASSRGAYEQYF,TGTGCCAGCAGCCGTGGGGCTTACGAGCAGTACTTC
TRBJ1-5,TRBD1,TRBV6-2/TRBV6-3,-,CASSYRDRGPVQPQHF,TGTGCCAGCAGTTACCGGGACAGGGGGCCGGTTCAGCCCCAGCATTTT
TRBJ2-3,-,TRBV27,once,CASSLSVRDLTTDTQYF,TGTGCCAGCAGTTTATCGGTCCGGGACTTAACCACAGATACGCAGTATTTT
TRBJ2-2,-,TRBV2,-,CASRGDSNTGELFF,TGTGCCAGCAGGGGGGATTCGAACACCGGGGAGCTGTTTTTT
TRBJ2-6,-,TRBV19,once,CASSTQGSGANVLTF,TGTGCCAGTAGTACCCAGGGCTCTGGGGCCAACGTCCTGACTTTC
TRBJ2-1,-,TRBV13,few,CASRSGQLNNEQFF,TGTGCCAGCAGGTCCGGACAGCTAAACAATGAGCAGTTCTTC
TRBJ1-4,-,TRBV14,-,CASSQDLSGATNEKLFF,TGTGCCAGCAGCCAAGACCTATCAGGGGCCACTAATGAAAAACTGTTTTTT
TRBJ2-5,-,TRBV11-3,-,CASSPSYQETQYF,TGTGCCAGCAGCCCCAGTTACCAAGAGACCCAGTACTTC
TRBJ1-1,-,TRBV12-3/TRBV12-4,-,CASIGSHTEAFF,TGTGCCAGCATTGGCAGCCACACTGAAGCTTTCTTT
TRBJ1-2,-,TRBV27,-,CASRKVLGPNYGYTF,TGTGCCAGCAGAAAGGTGTTGGGGCCCAACTATGGCTACACCTTC
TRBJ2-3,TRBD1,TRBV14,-,CASSPPGTGDHTQYF,TGTGCCAGCAGCCCTCCCGGGACAGGGGATCATACGCAGTATTTT
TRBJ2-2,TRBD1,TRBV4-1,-,CASSRVQGQGNGELFF,TGCGCCAGCAGTCGGGTACAGGGGCAAGGGAACGGGGAGCTGTTTTTT
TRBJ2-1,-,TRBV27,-,CASQSPGDYNEQFF,TGTGCCAGCCAATCCCCGGGGGACTACAATGAGCAGTTCTTC
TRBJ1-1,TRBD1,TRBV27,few,CASSSRGQRNTEAFF,TGTGCCAGCAGTTCCCGGGGACAGAGGAACACTGAAGCTTTCTTT
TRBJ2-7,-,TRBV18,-,CASSPMVGGRMYF,TGTGCCAGCTCACCAATGGTCGGGGGTCGGATGTACTTC
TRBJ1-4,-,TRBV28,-,CASSLRGKLFF,TGTGCCAGCAGTTTGAGGGGGAAACTGTTTTTT
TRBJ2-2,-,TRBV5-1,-,CASSRVDTGELFF,TGCGCCAGCAGCAGGGTTGACACCGGGGAGCTGTTTTTT
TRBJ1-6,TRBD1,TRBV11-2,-,CASSQIRGNSPLHF,TGTGCCAGCAGCCAGATCAGGGGGAATTCACCCCTCCACTTT
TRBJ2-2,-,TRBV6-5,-,CASSYRPTGELFF,TGTGCCAGCAGTTACCGACCGACCGGGGAGCTGTTTTTT
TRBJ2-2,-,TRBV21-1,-,CASSKGGLAMNTGELFF,TGTGCCAGCAGCAAAGGTGGTCTCGCCATGAACACCGGGGAGCTGTTTTTT
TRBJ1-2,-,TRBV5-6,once,CASSLRSRAGYGYTF,TGTGCCAGCAGCTTAAGGTCCCGGGCTGGCTATGGCTACACCTTC
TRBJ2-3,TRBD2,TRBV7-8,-,CASSQGLAGGLGVKDTQYF,TGTGCCAGCAGCCAGGGACTAGCGGGGGGGCTGGGGGTGAAAGATACGCAGTATTTT
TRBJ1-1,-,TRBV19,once,CASSIGRNTEAFF,TGTGCCAGTAGTATAGGGCGGAACACTGAAGCTTTCTTT
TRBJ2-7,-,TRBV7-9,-,CASSHPGPIYEQYF,TGTGCCAGCAGCCACCCCGGGCCCATCTACGAGCAGTACTTC
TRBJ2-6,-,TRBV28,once,CASSFGRAGANVLTF,TGTGCCAGCAGTTTCGGCAGGGCTGGGGCCAACGTCCTGACTTTC
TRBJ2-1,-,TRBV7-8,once,CASSLVGYNEQFF,TGTGCCAGCAGCTTAGTCGGATACAATGAGCAGTTCTTC
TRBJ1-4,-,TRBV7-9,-,CASSSRDTGNEKLFF,TGTGCCAGCAGCTCCCGGGACACCGGTAATGAAAAACTGTTTTTT
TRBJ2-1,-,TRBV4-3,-,CASSPTTDSSYNEQFF,TGCGCCAGCAGCCCTACGACAGACAGCTCCTACAATGAGCAGTTCTTC
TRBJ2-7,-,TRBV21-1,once,CASSKTGTETYEQYF,TGTGCCAGCAGCAAGACCGGGACAGAGACCTACGAGCAGTACTTC
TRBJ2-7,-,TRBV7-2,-,CASSLLEGTYEQYF,TGTGCCAGCAGCTTACTTGAGGGGACGTACGAGCAGTACTTC
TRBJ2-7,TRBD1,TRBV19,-,CASSRQGSSYEQYF,TGTGCCAGTAGTAGACAGGGCAGCTCCTACGAGCAGTACTTC
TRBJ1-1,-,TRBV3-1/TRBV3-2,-,CASSQEGGLTEAFF,TGTGCCAGCAGCCAAGAAGGCGGTTTGACTGAAGCTTTCTTT
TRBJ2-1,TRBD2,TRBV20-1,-,CSAREPGGKFF,TGCAGTGCTAGAGAACCGGGAGGGAAGTTCTTC
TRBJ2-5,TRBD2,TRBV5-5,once,CASSKTGLAGDRETQYF,TGTGCCAGCAGCAAAACGGGACTAGCGGGAGACCGTGAGACCCAGTACTTC
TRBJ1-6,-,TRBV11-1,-,CASSHGGPRWALHF,TGTGCCAGCAGTCACGGGGGACCTCGTTGGGCCCTCCACTTT
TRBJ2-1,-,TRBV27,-,CASSFTGESYNEQFF,TGTGCCAGCAGTTTTACGGGGGAGTCCTACAATGAGCAGTTCTTC
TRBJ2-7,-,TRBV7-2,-,CASSPSGGWGAYEQYF,TGTGCCAGCAGCCCCTCGGGTGGGTGGGGGGCCTACGAGCAGTACTTC
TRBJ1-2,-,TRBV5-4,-,CASSLDSYGYTF,TGTGCCAGCAGCTTGGACAGCTATGGCTACACCTTC
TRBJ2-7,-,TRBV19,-,CASSIRGPSYEQYF,TGTGCCAGTAGTATCAGGGGACCTTCCTACGAGCAGTACTTC
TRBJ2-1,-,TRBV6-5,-,CASSLAGVVEQFF,TGTGCCAGCAGTTTGGCGGGCGTAGTCGAGCAGTTCTTC
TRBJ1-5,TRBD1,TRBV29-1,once,CSVAGGANTNQPQHF,TGCAGCGTGGCAGGGGGGGCAAACACGAATCAGCCCCAGCATTTT
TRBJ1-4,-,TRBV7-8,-,CASSLRFGINEKLFF,TGTGCCAGCAGTCTAAGGTTCGGGATTAATGAAAAACTGTTTTTT